What follows are 18 T cell receptor beta chains derived from one specimen sequenced in a study of brain metastases from non-small cell lung cancer. Some clones are missing from TCRdb's copy, which holds only in-frame ones; the method was immunoSEQ multiplex PCR. The sample consists of 3,500 to 4,500 clones, roughly nine tenths of them appearing once. The sequenced sample was primary lung tumor tissue. The source of these receptors is a donor aged 40 or over with non-small cell lung cancer.

The chain uses TRBV18 and TRBJ2-7; D ambiguous. Deletions cut 4 bases from V and 0 bases from J, with 7 bases between. CDR3 length: 13 amino acids. The germline V gene has CDR1 KGHSH and CDR2 LQKENI. The CDR3 loop is CASSLQSSYEQYF. The CDR3 DNA follows: TGTGCCAGCTCACTTCAAAGCTCCTACGAGCAGTACTTC.

The gene calls are TRBV3-1 (or the pseudogene TRBV3-2) and TRBJ1-3; D is undetermined. V was trimmed by 4 bases and J by 4 bases, leaving 8 bases between them. Germline V gives CDR1 LGHDT, CDR2 YNNKEL (reference sequence). The CDR3 sequence is 13 residues long. The CDR3 reads CASSPLVGNTIYF. The CDR3 coding sequence is TGTGCCAGCAGCCCCCTCGTAGGAAACACCATATATTTT.

This clone was recorded once. The gene calls are TRBV7-3 and TRBJ2-1, with D uncertain. The CDR3 spans 15 residues. CDR1 and CDR2 from the germline V gene are SGHTA and FQGTGA. V lost 5 bases and J 10 bases, leaving 21 bases between the germline ends. CDR3 in DNA: TGTGCCAGCAGCCCCGCCAGCTCGAGTCCCGGGGAGCAGTTCTTC. Translation: CASSPASSSPGEQFF.

The chain carries TRBV13 and TRBJ2-7; TRBD1 is a possible D gene (5 bases). With 5 bases removed from V and 3 bases from J, the gap between germline ends came to 11 bases. The CDR3 totals 13 residues. Germline-derived CDR1 and CDR2 are PRHDT and FYEKMQ (reference sequence). CDR3 DNA: TGTGCCAGCAGCCGTTGGGGCAACTACGAGCAGTACTTC. Its translation is CASSRWGNYEQYF.

The J gene is TRBJ2-7, the V gene TRBV6-6; tentatively, D is TRBD2 (6 bases). CDR3 size: 15 residues. V lost 7 bases, J lost 7 bases, and 23 bases lay in between. The germline CDR1 and CDR2 sequences are MNHNY and SVGAGI (reference sequence). In nucleotides, the CDR3 is TGTGCCAGCACTTTAGGGGACTCTATCGCTACGGAGCAGTACTTC. It encodes CASTLGDSIATEQYF.

V gene TRBV4-3 combines with J gene TRBJ2-1; maybe TRBD2 (6 bases). Germline V CDR1 and CDR2: LGHNA, YSLEER. The CDR3 is 15 amino acids. With 0 bases removed from V and 10 bases from J, the gap between germline ends came to 16 bases. CDR3 nucleotide sequence: TGCGCCAGCAGCCAAGACGGGACTGCTAACTGGGAGCAGTTCTTC. It translates to CASSQDGTANWEQFF.

The chain combines TRBV3-1 (or the pseudogene TRBV3-2) with TRBJ2-3; D may be TRBD1 (5 bases). The CDR3 covers 15 residues. Germline CDR1 is LGHDT and CDR2 is YNNKEL (reference sequence). Trimming shortened V by 2 bases and J by 1 base, and 10 bases separated the two germline ends. CDR3 in DNA: TGTGCCAGCAGCCAATTGCAGGGCCGCACAGATACGCAGTATTTT. It encodes CASSQLQGRTDTQYF.

This chain joins TRBV5-4 and TRBJ1-4, with D perhaps TRBD1 (6 bases). V was pared by 1 base and J by 7 bases, with 14 bases between. CDR1 is SGHNT, CDR2 YYREEE, per germline (reference sequence). The CDR3 runs 15 residues. The CDR3 spells CASSLTGRGSEKLFF. CDR3 coding DNA: TGTGCCAGCAGCTTGACAGGGAGGGGATCTGAAAAACTGTTTTTT.

The V gene is TRBV15, the J gene TRBJ2-1; no definite D call. V was shortened by 4 bases and J by 0 bases, with 16 bases between the two germline ends. This CDR3 contains 17 residues. Germline CDR1 is LNHNV and CDR2 is YYDKDF (reference sequence). CDR3 protein: CATSTLKRRSSYNEQFF. CDR3 in DNA: TGTGCCACCAGCACCTTGAAGCGACGGAGCTCCTACAATGAGCAGTTCTTC.

This clone has a single count. The chain uses TRBV5-4 and TRBJ2-5; D uncertain. The CDR3 runs 14 residues. The germline V gene has CDR1 SGHNT and CDR2 YYREEE (reference sequence). V lost 3 bases to trimming and J lost 0 bases, with 9 bases between them. This chain's CDR3 is CASSSDGHQETQYF. The CDR3 DNA sequence: TGTGCCAGCAGCTCCGACGGCCACCAAGAGACCCAGTACTTC.

In its sample, this clone was seen once. V usage is TRBV5-1 and J usage is TRBJ1-2, with TRBD1 matching 7 bases. Germline assignment: CDR1 SGHRS and CDR2 YFSETQ. The CDR3 has 13 amino acids. With 3 bases clipped from V and 5 bases from J, the junction kept 4 bases outside the gene matches. The DNA for the CDR3 is TGCGCCAGCAGCTCCACAGGGGATTATGGCTACACCTTC. It is translated as CASSSTGDYGYTF.

The chain recombines TRBV30 with TRBJ2-3; D is ambiguous. Germline CDR1 and CDR2: GTSNPN and SVGIG (reference sequence). Trimming left V 1 base short and J 2 bases short, with 1 base between. The CDR3 has 11 residues. The CDR3 reads CAWSDTDTQYF. The CDR3 region has the DNA TGTGCCTGGAGTGACACAGATACGCAGTATTTT.

The chain carries TRBV18 and TRBJ1-3; D call uncertain. The CDR3 sequence is 16 residues long. The V gene's germline CDR1 is KGHSH and CDR2 LQKENI. V dropped 1 base and J dropped 0 bases, with 10 bases sitting between them. The CDR3 protein is CASSPQDYGSGNTIYF. The CDR3 DNA follows: TGTGCCAGCTCACCACAAGATTACGGCTCTGGAAACACCATATATTTT.

The chain couples TRBV6-5 to TRBJ1-6, with D possibly matching TRBD1 (6 bases). Germline CDR1 and CDR2: MNHEY and SVGAGI. CDR3 length: 15 amino acids. CDR3 loop: CVAGTGMRYNSPLHF. The CDR3 DNA sequence: TGTGTTGCCGGAACAGGGATGAGATATAATTCACCCCTCCACTTT.

The rearrangement joins TRBV30 to TRBJ1-1; D is possibly TRBD1 (6 bases). Germline loops: CDR1 GTSNPN, CDR2 SVGIG (reference sequence). Trimming pared 0 bases from V and 2 bases from J, leaving 13 bases between. There are 15 residues in the CDR3. For the CDR3, the DNA is TGTGCCTGGAGTGTACGCGGGACACCAAACACTGAAGCTTTCTTT. Its protein product is CAWSVRGTPNTEAFF.

This clone was found a few times. Other DNA variants within this sample encode the same CDR3. The genes are TRBV5-6 and TRBJ2-7, with unresolved D. V lost 4 bases and J 3 bases, leaving 11 bases between the germline ends. CDR3 size: 13 residues. Germline lookup yields CDR1 SGHDT and CDR2 YYEEEE. This CDR3 is CASSRPGSYEQYF. CDR3 coding DNA: TGTGCCAGCAGCCGGCCAGGAAGCTACGAGCAGTACTTC.

This clone has a single count. The V and J genes are TRBV7-9 and TRBJ2-7, with D tentatively TRBD1 (6 bases). This CDR3 has 16 residues. CDR1 and CDR2 from the germline V gene are SEHNR and FQNEAQ (reference sequence). V was trimmed by 1 base and J by 0 bases, leaving 13 bases between them. CDR3 residues: CASSLVQGLSSYEQYF. DNA of the CDR3: TGTGCCAGCAGCTTAGTACAGGGCCTGAGCTCCTACGAGCAGTACTTC.

The chain joins TRBV20-1 to TRBJ1-2; TRBD1 is a possible D gene (6 bases). CDR1 and CDR2 from the germline V gene are DFQATT and SNEGSKA (reference sequence). V lost 3 bases and J lost 0, with 20 bases in between. CDR3 length: 17 residues. CDR3 sequence reads: CSASNFAWDTPNYGYTF. The CDR3 DNA is TGCAGTGCTAGTAACTTCGCCTGGGACACACCTAACTATGGCTACACCTTC.